One sample yielded the 17 T cell receptor beta chains listed below, sequenced in a study of T cell repertoires in cytomegalovirus infection. TCRdb redid the calling of the reads with MiXCR, one entry per CDR3 protein. The sample records over 150,000 distinct CDR3 sequences, about 17% being singletons. The sample consisted of CD8+ T cells from PBMCs. Receptor source: a human donor in good health (CMV status not recorded). Some clones in this sample may be carry-over from other donors' samples.

This clonotype was seen a handful of times. The chain uses TRBV7-6 and TRBJ2-3; D is unresolved. The CDR3 consists of 12 residues. With 5 bases removed from V and 7 bases from J, the gap between germline ends came to 10 bases. Germline CDR1 SGHVS, CDR2 FNYEAQ. The CDR3 DNA reads as TGTGCCAGCAGCGACTTAAAATATACGCAGTATTTT. The encoded protein is CASSDLKYTQYF.

This sequence joins TRBV11-2 and TRBJ2-2; 7 bases line up with TRBD2. With V trimmed by 5 bases and J by 4 bases, 7 bases remained unmatched. The CDR3 is made up of 15 amino acids. From germline, CDR1 is SGHAT and CDR2 FQNNGV. The CDR3 DNA sequence: TGTGCCAGCAGCAAGAAGCGGGGTTTCACCGGGGAGCTGTTTTTT. This translates into CASSKKRGFTGELFF.

The rearrangement joins TRBV30 to TRBJ1-2, with D unresolved. The CDR3 contains 17 residues. Looked up from germline, CDR1 is GTSNPN and CDR2 is SVGIG (reference sequence). The V end was cut by 5 bases, the J end by 6 bases, with 28 bases between. The CDR3 protein is CAWGGGSRASLIDGYTF. The CDR3 DNA sequence: TGTGCCTGGGGTGGTGGATCAAGGGCCTCTCTTATTGATGGCTACACCTTC.

The chain combines TRBV7-9 with TRBJ2-4; tentative D call: TRBD1 (5 bases). Per the germline V gene, CDR1 is SEHNR and CDR2 is FQNEAQ (reference sequence). CDR3 length equals 12 residues. Trimming pared 2 bases from V and 6 bases from J, leaving 5 bases between. The CDR3 region has the DNA TGTGCCAGCAGCTTAAGGGGAAACATTCAGTACTTC. Its protein product is CASSLRGNIQYF. The full variable domain, completed using reference TRBV7-9 and TRBJ2-4, is DTGVSQNPRHKITKRGQNVTFRCDPISEHNRLYWYRQTLGQGPEFLTYFQNEAQLEKSRLLSDRFSAERPKGSFSTLEIQRTEQGDSAMYLCASSLRGNIQYFGAGTRLSVL.

Only one count was recorded for this clonotype. V and J are TRBV6-6 and TRBJ1-1, with 7 bases fitting TRBD1. J was trimmed by 3 bases and V by 2 bases; bases with no gene match: 9. CDR1 is MNHNY and CDR2 is SVGAGI in the germline V gene (reference sequence). The CDR3 loop spans 16 amino acids. As DNA, the CDR3 is TGTGCCAGCAGTTACGCCCCCGAGGGACAGTACACTGAAGCTTTCTTT. Translated, it gives CASSYAPEGQYTEAFF.

This clonotype was counted ten times or more. This chain joins TRBV7-2 and TRBJ2-1; 11 positions agree with TRBD2. This CDR3 region has 18 residues. The V gene end was trimmed by 10 bases and the J gene end by 7 bases; junction bases not matched to a gene: 21. The germline gives CDR1 SGHTA, CDR2 FQGNSA. Here the CDR3 reads CAKEGLGLAGGFTNEQFF. CDR3 bases: TGTGCCAAGGAGGGGTTAGGGCTAGCGGGGGGTTTTACGAATGAGCAGTTCTTC. Full variable domain (missing parts from reference TRBV7-2 and TRBJ2-1): GAGVSQSPSNKVTEKGKDVELRCDPISGHTALYWYRQSLGQGLEFLIYFQGNSAPDKSGLPSDRFSAERTGGSVSTLTIQRTQQEDSAVYLCAKEGLGLAGGFTNEQFFGPGTRLTVL.

In this sample, this clonotype turned up a few times. As DNA, the CDR3 is TGTGCCAGCAGTGGACTAGCGGGGGGTAGGGAAGAGACCCAGTACTTC. Encoded protein: CASSGLAGGREETQYF. The gene calls are TRBV12-3 or TRBV12-4 and TRBJ2-5; 14 bases align to TRBD2. This CDR3 is built from 16 residues. J gave up 3 bases and V 5 bases, and 5 bases lay outside the gene matches.

This rearrangement joins TRBV6-1 to TRBJ1-1; D perhaps matches TRBD1 (5 bases). The CDR3 sequence is 14 residues long. Germline CDR1 reads MNHNS; CDR2 reads SASEGT. Trimming took off 2 bases at V and 4 bases at J, with 11 bases between the two ends. CDR3 sequence: CASSERNRPTEAFF. The CDR3 DNA reads TGTGCCAGCAGTGAAAGGAACAGGCCCACTGAAGCTTTCTTT.

The V and J genes are TRBV2 and TRBJ2-3; 10 bases agree with TRBD2. The length of the CDR3 is 16 residues. The V gene end was trimmed by 2 bases and the J gene end by 0 bases; junction bases not matched to a gene: 2. Per the germline V gene, CDR1 is SNHLY and CDR2 is FYNNEI. In DNA form, the CDR3 reads TGTGCCAGCAGTGAAACTAGCGGGACTAGCACAGATACGCAGTATTTT. It translates to CASSETSGTSTDTQYF. Based on the CDR3 plus reference TRBV2 and TRBJ2-3, the full variable domain is EPEVTQTPSHQVTQMGQEVILRCVPISNHLYFYWYRQILGQKVEFLVSFYNNEISEKSEIFDDQFSVERPDGSNFTLKIRSTKLEDSAMYFCASSETSGTSTDTQYFGPGTRLTVL.

The sample holds a few counts of this clonotype. V is TRBV12-3 or TRBV12-4 and J is TRBJ1-4; 9 bases align to TRBD1. CDR3 length: 14 amino acids. Trimming took 5 bases from V and 3 from J; bases not matched to a gene: 1. CDR3 protein: CASSRTGANEKLFF. In DNA, the CDR3 is TGTGCCAGCAGTAGGACAGGGGCTAATGAAAAACTGTTTTTT.

This clonotype was observed a few times. The rearrangement joins TRBV7-9 to TRBJ2-7, with a tentative D call TRBD2 (6 bases). The germline CDR1 and CDR2 sequences are SEHNR and FQNEAQ (reference sequence). Deletions cut 1 base from V and 4 bases from J, with 8 bases between. This CDR3 comprises 13 residues. The CDR3 DNA reads TGTGCCAGCAGCTTAGGGGAGGTATACGAGCAGTACTTC. Its translation: CASSLGEVYEQYF.

The chain couples TRBV14 to TRBJ2-3; tentative D call: TRBD1 (5 bases). Trimming removed 1 base from V and 0 bases from J, with 11 bases in between. There are 16 residues in the CDR3. Looked up from germline, CDR1 is SGHDN and CDR2 is FVKESK. The CDR3 DNA reads TGTGCCAGCAGCCAAGGACGAAGGGGTAGCACAGATACGCAGTATTTT. Translated, it gives CASSQGRRGSTDTQYF.

The J gene is TRBJ2-7, the V gene TRBV11-2; TRBD2 aligns across 7 bases. The CDR3 length is 15 residues. V shed 5 bases and J 2 bases; nucleotides not matched to a gene: 9. Germline CDR1 reads SGHAT; CDR2 reads FQNNGV. In nucleotides, the CDR3 is TGTGCCAGCAGCCCGATTGGGAGGGAGGCCTACGAGCAGTACTTC. Its translation is CASSPIGREAYEQYF.

This clonotype was found a few times. The chain's CDR3 is CASSEEKTQYF. The CDR3 DNA is TGTGCCAGCAGTGAGGAAAAGACCCAGTACTTC. The chain combines TRBV2 with TRBJ2-5, with no clear D. Trimming removed 3 bases at V and 6 bases at J, with 5 bases between. The CDR3 contains 11 residues. Germline loops: CDR1 SNHLY, CDR2 FYNNEI.

V usage is TRBV28 and J usage is TRBJ2-7; 9 nucleotides align to TRBD1. Germline V gives CDR1 MDHEN, CDR2 SYDVKM. The CDR3 covers 14 residues. Unmatched junction bases numbered 5, after V lost 5 bases and J lost 3 bases. The CDR3 loop reads CASSRDREIYEQYF. In DNA form, the CDR3 reads TGTGCCAGCAGTCGGGACAGGGAAATCTACGAGCAGTACTTC.

This clonotype was counted between two and nine times. The chain employs TRBV7-6 and TRBJ2-7; a weak D match, TRBD1 (6 bases). This CDR3 comprises 15 residues. Trimming took off 1 base at V and 2 bases at J, with 12 bases between the two ends. CDR1 and CDR2 (germline): SGHVS, FNYEAQ. DNA of the CDR3: TGTGCCAGCAGCTTAGTGGACAGTGGGACCTACGAGCAGTACTTC. Its protein product is CASSLVDSGTYEQYF.

This clonotype was picked up many times. The genes are TRBV7-2 and TRBJ1-2; perhaps TRBD1 as D (6 bases). The CDR3 is 14 residues long. Trimming removed 4 bases at V and 3 bases at J, with 12 bases between. Germline-derived CDR1 and CDR2 are SGHTA and FQGNSA. The CDR3 protein is CASSWGQGDYGYTF. The CDR3, as DNA: TGTGCCAGCAGCTGGGGACAAGGGGACTATGGCTACACCTTC. Full variable domain (rest looked up from reference TRBV7-2 and TRBJ1-2): GAGVSQSPSNKVTEKGKDVELRCDPISGHTALYWYRQSLGQGLEFLIYFQGNSAPDKSGLPSDRFSAERTGGSVSTLTIQRTQQEDSAVYLCASSWGQGDYGYTFGSGTRLTVV.